This TCR beta chain appears in the sequencing data of a study of blood T cell repertoires in COVID-19. Study-wide context: PBMCs, B-cell-depleted T cells, or T cells were the source of the cDNA or gDNA that made up the material.

Germline V gene lookup returns CDR1 LGHDT and CDR2 YNNKEL (reference sequence). The CDR3 consists of 15 residues. V shed 4 bases, J shed 1 base, and the junction held 3 bases outside the gene matches. Per the original methods: Amplification from reference gene primers served as the basis for estimated nucleated cell counts. Sequencing used immunoSEQ multiplex PCR; TCRdb keeps in-frame clones, though not all of them. That table gives V, J and clone size, and the DNA gave D and trimming. The table records roughly 520,000 clones, 85% to 90% of them present only once. Sequencing input: PBMCs or T cells enriched from blood (not recorded which). The rearrangement links TRBV3-1 (or the pseudogene TRBV3-2) to TRBJ2-2; 7 positions agree with TRBD1. The receptor's source is a woman aged 40 to 55 who had recovered from COVID-19. The CDR3 region is CASSLRDRNTGELFF. DNA of the CDR3: TGTGCCAGCAGCCTCCGGGACAGGAACACCGGGGAGCTGTTTTTT.